Included here is one T cell receptor (beta chain) sequence, with context. The antigen is unknown. Amplified material comprised TCR beta CDR3 regions derived from RNA transcripts. The first round was an RT-PCR with HTBI primers, and the second round was a multiplex PCR. TCRdb ran MiXCR on the multiplex PCR reads and lists one entry per CDR3 protein. The sample lists about 660,000 distinct CDR3 sequences; over 40% were seen once. The data originate from a study of Graves' ophthalmopathy and Graves' hyperthyroidism. The study's findings and limits: Most expanded clonotypes in thyroid above 0.001 frequency also showed up in blood.

The material sequenced was peripheral blood. The sequence came from an adult man with Graves' ophthalmopathy.

The CDR3 region has the DNA TGTGCCACCCTGCCGGGACAGGGGTATGGCTACACCTTC. It codes for CATLPGQGYGYTF. The chain joins TRBV19 to TRBJ1-2; TRBD1 matches at 10 bases. Germline trimming cut 10 bases from V and 5 bases from J; bases unmatched to any gene: 7. The CDR3 consists of 13 residues. The germline V gene has CDR1 LNHDA and CDR2 SQIVND (reference sequence).